The source of this T cell receptor beta chain is a study of vaccination and CD4 T cells after COVID-19. Study-wide context: Sampling that followed vaccination took place a median about 75 days after dose two, within a range of 14 to 241. Cellular stimulation was performed using overlapping spike peptides derived from SARS-CoV-2, HCoV-NL63, HCoV-OC43 and HCoV-229E.

The CDR3 runs to 18 residues. V shed 6 bases and J 2 bases; nucleotides not matched to a gene: 16. From germline, CDR1 is MNHEY and CDR2 SVGEGT. Treatment in this sample: roughly 10-day PBMC culture with coronavirus spike peptide pools or control peptides (ViraFEST assay). Each of days 3 and 7 saw half the medium replaced by fresh IL-2 medium. For this clonotype: Its antigen is still unknown.

The Oncomine TCR Beta short-read assay sequenced DNA from cultured CD4+ T cells. TCRdb passed the PCR reads through MiXCR, listing each CDR3 protein once. Of roughly 15,000 distinct CDR3 sequences listed, around 50% were seen once; the top ten hold less than 11%. This material consisted of CD4+ T cells from blood, cultured in vitro, taken before SARS-CoV-2 vaccination. The sequence came from a human donor who had recovered from COVID-19. This chain links TRBV6-2 or TRBV6-3 with TRBJ1-2, with 9 positions matching TRBD1. The CDR3 region is CASSPRYRGRSKNYGYTF. As DNA, the CDR3 is TGTGCCAGCAGCCCCAGATACAGGGGGCGATCAAAAAACTATGGCTACACCTTC.